These 17 T cell receptor beta chains were all obtained from the same sample, sequenced in a study of neoadjuvant anti-PD-1 for oral cavity cancer. Data came from immunoSEQ multiplex PCR; TCRdb stores just in-frame clones and leaves some out. In the table there are approximately 32,000 clones, approximately 87% of which are singletons. Source: PBMCs, taken before nivolumab (anti-PD-1) treatment. The receptor set was obtained from a person between 35 and 79 years old with oral cavity squamous cell carcinoma.

The chain links TRBV9 to TRBJ1-2; 7 nucleotides match TRBD1. Germline V CDR1 and CDR2: SGDLS, YYNGEE. CDR3 length: 13 amino acids. The ends lost 0 bases at V and 6 bases at J; junction bases unmatched: 2. CDR3 residues: CASSVGGGDGYTF. The CDR3 bases are TGTGCCAGCAGCGTAGGAGGGGGCGATGGCTACACCTTC.

The genes are TRBV15 and TRBJ2-3; D may be TRBD2 (5 bases). With 2 bases removed from V and 4 bases from J, the gap between germline ends came to 13 bases. The germline gives CDR1 LNHNV, CDR2 YYDKDF (reference sequence). This CDR3 has 15 amino acids. The CDR3 region is CATSRRLGGADTQYF. The CDR3 DNA follows: TGTGCCACCAGCAGAAGGTTAGGAGGAGCAGATACGCAGTATTTT.

The V and J genes are TRBV7-2 and TRBJ2-5; 9 nucleotides match TRBD1. The germline V gene encodes CDR1 SGHTA and CDR2 FQGNSA. CDR3 size: 14 residues. V lost 7 bases and J lost 3; bases outside the gene matches: 6. The CDR3 protein is CASKIWDREETQYF. Written as DNA, the CDR3 is TGTGCCAGCAAGATATGGGACAGGGAAGAGACCCAGTACTTC.

The gene calls are TRBV19 and TRBJ2-1; D not resolved. Germline values: CDR1 LNHDA, CDR2 SQIVND (reference sequence). This CDR3 region has 13 residues. With 5 bases removed from V and 4 bases from J, the gap between germline ends came to 9 bases. The CDR3 sequence: CASSWQTYNEQFF. CDR3 in DNA: TGTGCCAGTAGTTGGCAGACTTACAATGAGCAGTTCTTC.

The V call is TRBV9, the J call TRBJ2-5; D may be TRBD1 or TRBD2 (6 bases each). This CDR3 region has 14 residues. Looked up from germline, CDR1 is SGDLS and CDR2 is YYNGEE. The germline V and J ends were trimmed by 7 bases and 5 bases, with 18 bases remaining between them. The CDR3 here is CASSFGGAGETQYF. The CDR3 DNA reads TGTGCCAGCTCGTTTGGGGGCGCGGGGGAGACCCAGTACTTC.

The chain uses TRBV6-6 and TRBJ1-1, with TRBD1 as a possible D gene (6 bases). Germline CDR1 reads MNHNY; CDR2 reads SVGAGI (reference sequence). The V end lost 2 bases, the J end lost 3 bases, and 10 bases lay between the germline ends. The CDR3 is 14 amino acids. The CDR3 DNA is TGTGCCAGCAGTTACGGGGGGGCGGACACTGAAGCTTTCTTT. This sequence encodes CASSYGGADTEAFF.

J is TRBJ2-7 and V is TRBV5-1; a weak D match, TRBD2 (5 bases). The V gene lost 3 bases and the J gene lost 2 bases, with 15 bases spanning the gap. Germline lookup yields CDR1 SGHRS and CDR2 YFSETQ. CDR3 length: 15 residues. This CDR3 reads CASSSGSRATYEQYF. DNA of the CDR3: TGCGCCAGCAGCTCGGGGTCCCGAGCTACCTACGAGCAGTACTTC.

CDR3 in amino acids: CASSSEPGQGTYEQYF. In DNA, the CDR3 is TGTGCCAGCAGCTCCGAACCGGGACAGGGAACCTACGAGCAGTACTTC. The chain employs TRBV7-9 and TRBJ2-7; 9 bases line up with TRBD1. The germline V gene encodes CDR1 SEHNR and CDR2 FQNEAQ (reference sequence). The CDR3 extends over 16 amino acids. V shed 4 bases, J shed 2 bases, and the junction held 9 bases outside the gene matches.

The rearrangement joins TRBV5-1 to TRBJ2-7; 11 nucleotides align to TRBD1. CDR3 size: 16 residues. Trimming took 2 bases from V and 6 from J; bases not matched to a gene: 10. Per the germline V gene, CDR1 is SGHRS and CDR2 is YFSETQ. Written as DNA, the CDR3 is TGCGCCAGCAGCTTTAACTCCGGGACAGGGGGAGGCGAGCAGTACTTC. This codes for CASSFNSGTGGGEQYF.

This rearrangement joins TRBV7-2 to TRBJ2-7; D tentatively fits TRBD1 or TRBD2 (5 bases each). V lost 0 bases and J 1 base, leaving 7 bases between the germline ends. This CDR3 has 14 amino acids. Germline CDR1 is SGHTA and CDR2 is FQGNSA. This CDR3 is CASSLAGVSYEQYF. CDR3 coding DNA: TGTGCCAGCAGCTTAGCGGGGGTATCCTACGAGCAGTACTTC. The full variable domain, completed using reference TRBV7-2 and TRBJ2-7, is GAGVSQSPSNKVTEKGKDVELRCDPISGHTALYWYRQSLGQGLEFLIYFQGNSAPDKSGLPSDRFSAERTGGSVSTLTIQRTQQEDSAVYLCASSLAGVSYEQYFGPGTRLTVT.

This sequence joins TRBV4-1 and TRBJ1-3; D gene ambiguous. The V gene's germline CDR1 is MGHRA and CDR2 YSYEKL. The CDR3 is 16 amino acids. Trimming took off 1 base at V and 2 bases at J, with 12 bases between the two ends. CDR3 nucleotides: TGCGCCAGCAGCCAAGTCCGGAGCCAGACTGGAAACACCATATATTTT. This codes for CASSQVRSQTGNTIYF.

V and J are TRBV7-9 and TRBJ1-5; no reliable D call. The CDR3 contains 15 residues. The V gene lost 5 bases and the J gene lost 2 bases, with 13 bases spanning the gap. The germline CDR1 and CDR2 sequences are SEHNR and FQNEAQ (reference sequence). CDR3 loop: CASSREREGNQPQHF. The CDR3 DNA follows: TGTGCCAGCAGCCGTGAAAGGGAGGGCAATCAGCCCCAGCATTTT.

The V and J genes are TRBV10-3 and TRBJ1-1; D uncertain. CDR3 length: 13 amino acids. CDR1 is ENHRY and CDR2 is SYGVKD in the germline V gene. V was clipped by 4 bases and J by 3 bases, with 9 bases between them. CDR3 protein: CAISGRGDTEAFF. The CDR3 DNA is TGTGCCATCAGTGGAAGAGGAGACACTGAAGCTTTCTTT.

The chain has TRBV7-8 and TRBJ2-4, with 7 bases aligning to TRBD1. The CDR3 totals 14 residues. V gave up 5 bases and J gave up 2 bases; unmatched junction bases: 3. Germline CDR1 SGHVS, CDR2 FQNEAQ. In nucleotides, the CDR3 is TGTGCCAGCAGCCCGGGACAGACCAAAAACATTCAGTACTTC. Its translation is CASSPGQTKNIQYF. The variable domain in full, with the rest retrieved from reference TRBV7-8 and TRBJ2-4, is GAGVSQSPRYKVAKRGQDVALRCDPISGHVSLFWYQQALGQGPEFLTYFQNEAQLDKSGLPSDRFFAERPEGSVSTLKIQRTQQEDSAVYLCASSPGQTKNIQYFGAGTRLSVL.

The V gene is TRBV6-6, the J gene TRBJ1-3, with TRBD1 identical over 7 bases. The CDR3 length is 15 residues. Trimming removed 0 bases from V and 2 bases from J; junction bases left unmatched: 1. Germline CDR1 MNHNY, CDR2 SVGAGI (reference sequence). CDR3: CASSYSDRAGNTIYF. The CDR3 DNA reads TGTGCCAGCAGTTACTCAGACAGGGCTGGAAACACCATATATTTT.

The gene calls are TRBV15 and TRBJ1-4; 7 positions agree with TRBD1. The germline gives CDR1 LNHNV, CDR2 YYDKDF (reference sequence). Unmatched junction bases numbered 7, after V lost 2 bases and J lost 7 bases. The CDR3 is made up of 15 amino acids. The CDR3 sequence: CATSRTRQGGEKLFF. CDR3 in DNA: TGTGCCACCAGCAGAACGAGACAGGGAGGTGAAAAACTGTTTTTT. The variable domain in full, with the rest retrieved from reference TRBV15 and TRBJ1-4, is DAMVIQNPRYQVTQFGKPVTLSCSQTLNHNVMYWYQQKSSQAPKLLFHYYDKDFNNEADTPDNFQSRRPNTSFCFLDIRSPGLGDTAMYLCATSRTRQGGEKLFFGSGTQLSVL.

This chain uses TRBV27 with TRBJ2-7, with a weak D call TRBD2 (5 bases). From germline, CDR1 is MNHEY and CDR2 SMNVEV (reference sequence). Trimming pared 3 bases from V and 4 bases from J, leaving 13 bases between. The CDR3 consists of 14 residues. CDR3 protein: CASSFALAQYEQYF. CDR3 nucleotide sequence: TGTGCCAGCAGTTTTGCGCTAGCTCAGTACGAGCAGTACTTC.